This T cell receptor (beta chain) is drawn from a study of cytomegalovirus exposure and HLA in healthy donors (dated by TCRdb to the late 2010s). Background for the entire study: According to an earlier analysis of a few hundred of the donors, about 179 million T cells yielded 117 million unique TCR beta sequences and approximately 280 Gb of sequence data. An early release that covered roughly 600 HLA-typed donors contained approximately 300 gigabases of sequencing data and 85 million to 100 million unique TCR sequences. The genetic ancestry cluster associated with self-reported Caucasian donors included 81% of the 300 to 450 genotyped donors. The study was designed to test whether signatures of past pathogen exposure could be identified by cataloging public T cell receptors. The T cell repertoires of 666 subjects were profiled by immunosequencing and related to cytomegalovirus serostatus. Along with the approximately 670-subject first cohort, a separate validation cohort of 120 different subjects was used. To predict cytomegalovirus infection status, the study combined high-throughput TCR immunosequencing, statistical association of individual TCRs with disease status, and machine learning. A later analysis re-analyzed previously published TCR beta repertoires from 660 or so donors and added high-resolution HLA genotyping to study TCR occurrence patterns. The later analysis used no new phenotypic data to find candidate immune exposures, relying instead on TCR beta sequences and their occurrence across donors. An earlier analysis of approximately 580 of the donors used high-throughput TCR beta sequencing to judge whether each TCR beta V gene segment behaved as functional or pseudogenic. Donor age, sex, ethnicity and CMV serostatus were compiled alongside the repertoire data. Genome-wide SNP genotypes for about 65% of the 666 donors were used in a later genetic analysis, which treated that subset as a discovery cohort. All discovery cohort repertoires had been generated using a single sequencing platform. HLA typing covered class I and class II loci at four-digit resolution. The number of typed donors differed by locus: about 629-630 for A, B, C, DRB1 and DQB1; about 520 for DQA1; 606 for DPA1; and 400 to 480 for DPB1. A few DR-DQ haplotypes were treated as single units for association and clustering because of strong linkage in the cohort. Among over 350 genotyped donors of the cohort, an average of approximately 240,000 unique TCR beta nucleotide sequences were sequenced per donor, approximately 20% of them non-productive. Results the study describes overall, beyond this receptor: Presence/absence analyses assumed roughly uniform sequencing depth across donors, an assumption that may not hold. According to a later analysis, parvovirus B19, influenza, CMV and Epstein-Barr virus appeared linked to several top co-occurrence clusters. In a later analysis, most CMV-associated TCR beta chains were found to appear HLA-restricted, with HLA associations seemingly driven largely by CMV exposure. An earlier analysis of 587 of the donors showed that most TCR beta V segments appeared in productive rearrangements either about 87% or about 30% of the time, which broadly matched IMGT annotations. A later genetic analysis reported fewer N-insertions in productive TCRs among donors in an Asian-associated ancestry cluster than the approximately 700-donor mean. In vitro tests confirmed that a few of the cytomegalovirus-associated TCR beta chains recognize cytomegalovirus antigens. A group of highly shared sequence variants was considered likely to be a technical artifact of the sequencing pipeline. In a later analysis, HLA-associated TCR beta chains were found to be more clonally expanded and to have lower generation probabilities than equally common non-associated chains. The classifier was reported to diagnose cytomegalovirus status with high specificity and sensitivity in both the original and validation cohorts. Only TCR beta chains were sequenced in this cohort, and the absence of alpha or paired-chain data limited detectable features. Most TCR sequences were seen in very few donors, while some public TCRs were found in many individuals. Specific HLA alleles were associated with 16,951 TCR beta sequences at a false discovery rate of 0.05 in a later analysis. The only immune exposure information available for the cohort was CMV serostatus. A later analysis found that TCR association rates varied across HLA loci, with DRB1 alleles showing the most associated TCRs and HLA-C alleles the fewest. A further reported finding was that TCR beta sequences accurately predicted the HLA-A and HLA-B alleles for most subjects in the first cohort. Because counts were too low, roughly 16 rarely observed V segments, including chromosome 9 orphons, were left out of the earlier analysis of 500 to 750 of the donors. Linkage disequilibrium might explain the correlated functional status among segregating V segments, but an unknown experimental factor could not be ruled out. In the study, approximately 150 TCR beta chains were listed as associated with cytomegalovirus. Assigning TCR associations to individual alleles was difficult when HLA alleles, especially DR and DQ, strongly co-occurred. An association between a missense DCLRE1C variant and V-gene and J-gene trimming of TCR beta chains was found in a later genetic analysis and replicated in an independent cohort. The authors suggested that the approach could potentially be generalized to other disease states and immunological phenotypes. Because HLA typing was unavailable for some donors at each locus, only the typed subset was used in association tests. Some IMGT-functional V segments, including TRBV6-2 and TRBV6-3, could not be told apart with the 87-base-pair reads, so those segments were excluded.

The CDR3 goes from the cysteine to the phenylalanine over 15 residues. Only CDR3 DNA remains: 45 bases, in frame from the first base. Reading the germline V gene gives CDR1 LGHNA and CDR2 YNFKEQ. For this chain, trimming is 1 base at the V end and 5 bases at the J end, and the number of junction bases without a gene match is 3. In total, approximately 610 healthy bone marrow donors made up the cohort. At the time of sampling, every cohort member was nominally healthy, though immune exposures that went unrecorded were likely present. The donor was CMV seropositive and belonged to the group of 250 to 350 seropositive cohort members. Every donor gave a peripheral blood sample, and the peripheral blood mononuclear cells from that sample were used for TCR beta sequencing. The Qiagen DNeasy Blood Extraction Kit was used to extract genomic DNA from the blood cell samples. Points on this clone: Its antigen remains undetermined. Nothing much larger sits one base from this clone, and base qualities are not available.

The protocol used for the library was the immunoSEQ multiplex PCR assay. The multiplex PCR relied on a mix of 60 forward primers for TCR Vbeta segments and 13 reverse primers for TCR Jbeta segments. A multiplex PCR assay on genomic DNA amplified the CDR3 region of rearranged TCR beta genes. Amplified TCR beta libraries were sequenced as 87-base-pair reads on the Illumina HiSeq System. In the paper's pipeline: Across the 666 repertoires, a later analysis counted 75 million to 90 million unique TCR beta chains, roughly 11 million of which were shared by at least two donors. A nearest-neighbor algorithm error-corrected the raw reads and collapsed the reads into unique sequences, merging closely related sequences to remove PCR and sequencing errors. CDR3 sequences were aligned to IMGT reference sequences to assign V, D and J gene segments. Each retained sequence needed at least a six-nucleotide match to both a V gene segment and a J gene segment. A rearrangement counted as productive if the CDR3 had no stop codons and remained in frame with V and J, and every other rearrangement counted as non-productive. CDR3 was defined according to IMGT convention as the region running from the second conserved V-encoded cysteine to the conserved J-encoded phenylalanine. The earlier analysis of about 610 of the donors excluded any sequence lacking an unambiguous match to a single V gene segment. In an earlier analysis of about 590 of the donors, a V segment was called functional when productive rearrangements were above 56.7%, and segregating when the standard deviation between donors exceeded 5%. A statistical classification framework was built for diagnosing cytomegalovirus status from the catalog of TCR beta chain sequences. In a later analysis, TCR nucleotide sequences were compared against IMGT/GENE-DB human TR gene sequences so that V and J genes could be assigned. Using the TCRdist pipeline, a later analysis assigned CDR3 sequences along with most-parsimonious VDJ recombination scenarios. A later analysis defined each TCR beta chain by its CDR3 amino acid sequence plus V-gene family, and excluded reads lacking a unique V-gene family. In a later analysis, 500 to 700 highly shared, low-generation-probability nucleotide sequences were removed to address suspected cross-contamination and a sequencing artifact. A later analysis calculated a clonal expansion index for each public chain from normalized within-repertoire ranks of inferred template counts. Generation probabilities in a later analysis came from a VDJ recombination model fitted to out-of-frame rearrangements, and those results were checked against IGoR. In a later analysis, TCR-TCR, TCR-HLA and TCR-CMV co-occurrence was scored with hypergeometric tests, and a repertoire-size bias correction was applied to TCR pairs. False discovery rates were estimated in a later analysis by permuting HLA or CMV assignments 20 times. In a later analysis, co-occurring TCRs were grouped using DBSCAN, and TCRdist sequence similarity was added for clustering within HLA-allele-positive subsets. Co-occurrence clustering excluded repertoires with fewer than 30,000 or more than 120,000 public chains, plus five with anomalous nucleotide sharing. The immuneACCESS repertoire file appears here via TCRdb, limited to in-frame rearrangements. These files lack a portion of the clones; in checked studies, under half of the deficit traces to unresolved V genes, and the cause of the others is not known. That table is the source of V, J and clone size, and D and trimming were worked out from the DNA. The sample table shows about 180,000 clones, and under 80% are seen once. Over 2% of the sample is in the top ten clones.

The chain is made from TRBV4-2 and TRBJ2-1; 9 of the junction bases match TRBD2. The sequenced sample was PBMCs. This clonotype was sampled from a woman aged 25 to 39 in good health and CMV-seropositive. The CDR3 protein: CASSQAAGGDNEQFF. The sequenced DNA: TGTGCCAGCAGCCAAGCCGCGGGGGGGGACAATGAGCAGTTCTTC.